This T cell receptor beta chain was retrieved from a study of blood T cell repertoires in COVID-19. For the study at large: Samples taken during acute and convalescent COVID-19 were collected in the United States, Italy and Spain. T cells, B-cell-depleted T cells, or PBMCs supplied cDNA or gDNA.

V was pared by 3 bases and J by 5 bases, with 4 bases between. The CDR3 sequence is 11 residues long. Profiling relied on immunoSEQ multiplex PCR, and the TCRdb table lists in-frame clones only, not all of them. This table has 55,000 to 80,000 clones, approximately 89% appearing once. The chain recombines TRBV12-3 or TRBV12-4 with TRBJ1-2; no clear D gene. This clonotype originated in a man in his forties or fifties with active COVID-19. Sample: peripheral blood. CDR3 protein: CASSFGYGYTF. The CDR3 DNA sequence: TGTGCCAGCAGTTTCGGGTATGGCTACACCTTC.